This T cell receptor beta chain was captured in a study of cytomegalovirus exposure and HLA in healthy donors. PCR primers comprised 60 Vbeta and 13 Jbeta primers. Only in-frame clones appear in the TCRdb table, and some are missing; sequencing was by immunoSEQ multiplex PCR. The data hold approximately 160,000 clones, with about three quarters observed a single time. The study's findings and limits: Through in vitro validation, a few CMV-associated chains were shown to be specific for CMV antigens.

Germline values: CDR1 SNHLY, CDR2 FYNNEI. Trimming removed 6 bases from V and 5 bases from J; junction bases left unmatched: 7. The CDR3 is 15 residues long. In regard to this clone: Its specificity is unknown.

The sequencing sample was made of PBMCs. This chain connects TRBV2 to TRBJ2-1; 10 bases are a match to TRBD2. This sequence originates from a woman between 35 and 50 years old in good health and CMV-seropositive. The DNA for the CDR3 is TGTGCCAGCAGCGCAGGGACTAGCGTCAACAATGAGCAGTTCTTC. It codes for CASSAGTSVNNEQFF.